This is a list of T cell receptor beta chains from one sample in a study of blood T cells in healthy people across ages. One entry per CDR3 protein, called by TCRdb with MiXCR from the 5' RACE reads. Of hundreds of thousands of distinct CDR3 sequences listed, just under 25% are singletons. These records were also assigned to another study, of T cells of mothers and their children.

Sequencing input: blood. The receptor set was obtained from a boy younger than 18 in good health. Both conserved end residues are part of each CDR3. The D gene is left open where the match is weak. Rows give clone size only sometimes, using once, few, many, or a class for an expanded clone.

V: TRBV3-1
J: TRBJ1-1
D: .
size: few
DNA: TGTGCCAGCAGCCATGGAGGCGGAGAAGCTTTCTTT
CDR3: CASSHGGGEAFF

V: TRBV9
J: TRBJ1-2
D: .
size: few
DNA: TGTGCCAGCACCGACGGCTATGGCTACACCTTC
CDR3: CASTDGYGYTF

V: TRBV4-1
J: TRBJ1-6
D: TRBD1
size: .
DNA: TGCGCCAGCAGTTCGGGACAGCCCGCGAGCTCCTATAATTCACCCCTCCACTTT
CDR3: CASSSGQPASSYNSPLHF

V: TRBV20-1
J: TRBJ2-5
D: TRBD2
size: few
DNA: TGCAGTGCTAGAGATCCTCTGCAGGTACTAGCGGGGACCCAAGAGACCCAGTACTTC
CDR3: CSARDPLQVLAGTQETQYF

V: TRBV20-1
J: TRBJ2-7
D: .
size: few
DNA: TGCAGTGCTCGGGACGCGTCCTACGAGCAGTACTTC
CDR3: CSARDASYEQYF

V: TRBV29-1
J: TRBJ1-1
D: .
size: few
DNA: TGCAGCGTTGTGAGCAGGGGAATTGAAGCTTTCTTT
CDR3: CSVVSRGIEAFF

V: TRBV3-1
J: TRBJ1-4
D: .
size: few
DNA: TGTGCCAGCAGCCAAGGAGGTATCCAAAGAAAACTGGTTTTT
CDR3: CASSQGGIQRKLVF

V: TRBV2
J: TRBJ1-4
D: .
size: .
DNA: TGTGCCAGCAGGGTTTTCGAGGGTGAAAAACTGTTTTTT
CDR3: CASRVFEGEKLFF

V: TRBV5-1
J: TRBJ2-4
D: .
size: few
DNA: TGCGCCAGCAGCTTAAGGGGGGGGGCCAACATTCAGTACTTC
CDR3: CASSLRGGANIQYF

V: TRBV7-9
J: TRBJ2-3
D: .
size: few
DNA: TGTGCCAGCAGCTTAGAACAGTTCACAGATACGCAGTATTTT
CDR3: CASSLEQFTDTQYF

V: TRBV29-1
J: TRBJ1-1
D: .
size: .
DNA: TGCAGCGCTCGACAGCGGAACACTGAAGCTCTCTTT
CDR3: CSARQRNTEALF

V: TRBV7-9
J: TRBJ2-1
D: .
size: few
DNA: TGTGCCAGCAGCTTAGTGCTCGCCAGGTCCTACAATGAGCAGTTCTTC
CDR3: CASSLVLARSYNEQFF

V: TRBV7-9
J: TRBJ2-5
D: .
size: few
DNA: TGTGCCAGCAACGGACAGAACCAAGAGACCCAGTACTTC
CDR3: CASNGQNQETQYF

V: TRBV7-9
J: TRBJ1-2
D: .
size: many
DNA: TGTGCCAGCGGCCGACAAGGGGAGGGCTACACCTTC
CDR3: CASGRQGEGYTF

V: TRBV6-5
J: TRBJ1-2
D: .
size: .
DNA: TGTGCCAGCAGTTATCTAGCGGGCAGTAATGGCTACACCTTC
CDR3: CASSYLAGSNGYTF

V: TRBV7-2
J: TRBJ2-7
D: .
size: .
DNA: TGTGCCAGCAGCTGGGAACAGGGAGGTTACGAGCAGTACTTC
CDR3: CASSWEQGGYEQYF

V: TRBV6-6
J: TRBJ1-4
D: .
size: .
DNA: TGTGCCAGCAGTTTCGATTTTGAAAAACTGTTTTTT
CDR3: CASSFDFEKLFF

V: TRBV28
J: TRBJ2-3
D: .
size: .
DNA: TGTGCCAGCAGTTTCGGGGTGGGGGATACGCAGTATTTT
CDR3: CASSFGVGDTQYF

V: TRBV6-2/TRBV6-3
J: TRBJ2-7
D: TRBD2
size: few
DNA: TGTGCCAGCGTCGCGGGGGGAATCTACGAGCAGTACTTC
CDR3: CASVAGGIYEQYF

V: TRBV2
J: TRBJ2-2
D: .
size: .
DNA: TGTGCCAGCAGTAATCAGGGGGAGCTGTTTTTT
CDR3: CASSNQGELFF

V: TRBV5-5
J: TRBJ1-5
D: .
size: .
DNA: TGTGCCAGCAGCTTGGCGGGGGGGGCAGGTCAGCCCCAGCATTTT
CDR3: CASSLAGGAGQPQHF

V: TRBV28
J: TRBJ2-6
D: .
size: few
DNA: TGTGCCAGCCGTGCGGGTTACGGGGCCAACGTCCTGACTTTC
CDR3: CASRAGYGANVLTF

V: TRBV11-3
J: TRBJ2-1
D: .
size: .
DNA: TGTGCCAGCAGCCCGCCCGACGCTGGTGAGCAGTTCTTC
CDR3: CASSPPDAGEQFF

V: TRBV20-1
J: TRBJ2-4
D: .
size: .
DNA: TGCAGTGCTAGAGATAATAGGGAGGACATTCAGTACTTC
CDR3: CSARDNREDIQYF

V: TRBV20-1
J: TRBJ1-5
D: TRBD1
size: .
DNA: TGCAGTGCCAGTGGACAGGCTGCCGGGGCGCCCCAGCATTTT
CDR3: CSASGQAAGAPQHF

V: TRBV20-1
J: TRBJ1-2
D: .
size: .
DNA: TGCAGTGCTAGAGACAGCCAAGACTATGGCTACACCTTC
CDR3: CSARDSQDYGYTF

V: TRBV29-1
J: TRBJ1-1
D: .
size: .
DNA: TGCAGCGCCCTCGGGGGGGACGGCACTGAAGCTTTCTTT
CDR3: CSALGGDGTEAFF

V: TRBV7-9
J: TRBJ2-1
D: TRBD2
size: few
DNA: TGTGCCAGCGATAGGCCGGGAGGGCCCAATGAGCAGTTCTTC
CDR3: CASDRPGGPNEQFF

V: TRBV9
J: TRBJ2-7
D: .
size: .
DNA: TGTGCCAGCACCTCTAGCGATTCCTCCTACGAGCAGTACTTC
CDR3: CASTSSDSSYEQYF

V: TRBV7-9
J: TRBJ1-1
D: .
size: few
DNA: TGTGCCAGCAGCGTCCGCTGGGACACTGAAGCTTTCTTT
CDR3: CASSVRWDTEAFF

V: TRBV3-1
J: TRBJ1-2
D: .
size: .
DNA: TGTGCCAGCAGCCAATCTGAATATGGCTACACCTTC
CDR3: CASSQSEYGYTF

V: TRBV6-5
J: TRBJ2-1
D: TRBD1
size: .
DNA: TGTGCCAGCAGCCAGGACAGGGGGCGCAAGTACTTC
CDR3: CASSQDRGRKYF

V: TRBV20-1
J: TRBJ2-5
D: TRBD2
size: .
DNA: TGCAGTGCTAGAGATGCCGGACTAGGGCAAGAGACCCAGTACTTC
CDR3: CSARDAGLGQETQYF

V: TRBV12-3/TRBV12-4
J: TRBJ2-7
D: .
size: .
DNA: TGTGCCAGCAGTTTAGGGGCAGACCACTACGAGCAGTACTTC
CDR3: CASSLGADHYEQYF

V: TRBV7-2
J: TRBJ2-7
D: .
size: .
DNA: TGTGCCAGCAGCTCACAACCTAACACTCTCTACGAGCAGTACTTC
CDR3: CASSSQPNTLYEQYF

V: TRBV28
J: TRBJ2-1
D: TRBD2
size: few
DNA: TGTGCCAGCAGTGCCCGCCTAGCGGGACCCTACAATGAGCAGTTCTTC
CDR3: CASSARLAGPYNEQFF

V: TRBV12-5
J: TRBJ2-7
D: .
size: .
DNA: TGTGCTAGTGGTTTGGAAATTGGCTACGAGCAGTACTTC
CDR3: CASGLEIGYEQYF

V: TRBV2
J: TRBJ2-1
D: .
size: .
DNA: TGTGCCAGCAAACGGATGGACGACAATGAGCAGTTCTTC
CDR3: CASKRMDDNEQFF

V: TRBV4-2
J: TRBJ2-4
D: .
size: .
DNA: TGTGCCAGCAACCTACAGGCGGAGGTAGCCAAAAACATTCAGTACTTC
CDR3: CASNLQAEVAKNIQYF

V: TRBV18
J: TRBJ2-5
D: .
size: few
DNA: TGTGCCAGCTCACCGGGGGCGCGGTCCCAGGAGACCCAGTACTTC
CDR3: CASSPGARSQETQYF